This TCR beta chain emerged from a study of cytomegalovirus exposure and HLA in healthy donors. Primers for the PCR totalled 60 Vbeta and 13 Jbeta. Some clones are missing from TCRdb's copy, which holds only in-frame ones; the method was immunoSEQ multiplex PCR. Of about 190,000 clones in the sample, around 75% were seen once. With regard to this clone: The antigen is not known.

V lost 5 bases and J lost 13; bases outside the gene matches: 7. The length of the CDR3 is 13 residues. CDR1 SGHNT and CDR2 YYREEE come from the germline V gene (reference sequence). Whole-study findings and limits: Analyzed later, most CMV-associated TCR beta chains appeared HLA-restricted. TCR beta chains numbering 150 to 200 were designated cytomegalovirus-associated. Rarity characterized most TCR sequences, yet some public TCRs appeared in many donors.

What was sequenced was PBMCs. The chain is built from TRBV5-4 and TRBJ2-3, with 13 bases lining up with TRBD2. The sequence was collected from a woman aged 30 to 39 in good health and CMV-seronegative. CDR3: CASRALTSGGEYF. The CDR3 DNA reads as TGTGCCAGCAGAGCGCTTACTAGCGGGGGGGAGTATTTT.